These 31 T cell receptor beta chains originate from one sample sequenced in a study of T cell responses to AZD1222 COVID-19 vaccine. The protocol was immunoSEQ multiplex PCR, while the TCRdb copy is restricted to in-frame clones and leaves out a portion. The profile shows some 170,000 clones, 85% to 90% of them singletons. Source: peripheral blood, taken on day 0 of AZD1222 vaccination. These TCRs come from an adult in good health.

The rearrangement uses TRBV11-2 and TRBJ1-4, with a weak D call TRBD1 (5 bases). CDR1 is SGHAT, CDR2 FQNNGV, per germline. V was cut by 5 bases and J by 3 bases, with 16 bases left in between. CDR3 length equals 16 residues. CDR3 residues: CASSPGWGQPNEKLFF. The CDR3 DNA reads as TGTGCCAGCAGCCCTGGATGGGGCCAGCCTAATGAAAAACTGTTTTTT.

This chain connects TRBV5-5 to TRBJ1-1; D gene unclear. The CDR3 is made up of 16 amino acids. Germline V gene lookup returns CDR1 SGHKS and CDR2 YYEKEE (reference sequence). V lost 4 bases and J 0 bases, leaving 16 bases between the germline ends. DNA for the CDR3: TGTGCCAGCAGCCCCCCCTCGACGGGTATGAACACTGAAGCTTTCTTT. Translating gives CASSPPSTGMNTEAFF.

This chain uses TRBV15 with TRBJ1-4; weak D call: TRBD1 (6 bases). Trimming removed 2 bases at V and 5 bases at J, with 27 bases between. Germline CDR1 reads LNHNV; CDR2 reads YYDKDF (reference sequence). This CDR3 spans 20 amino acids. The CDR3 coding sequence is TGTGCCACCAGCAGAACCTCTTTGGGGGCCGTCAAGGTCCAAAATGAAAAACTGTTTTTT. It encodes CATSRTSLGAVKVQNEKLFF. Full variable domain (remainder filled in from reference TRBV15 and TRBJ1-4): DAMVIQNPRYQVTQFGKPVTLSCSQTLNHNVMYWYQQKSSQAPKLLFHYYDKDFNNEADTPDNFQSRRPNTSFCFLDIRSPGLGDTAMYLCATSRTSLGAVKVQNEKLFFGSGTQLSVL.

This chain joins TRBV7-9 and TRBJ1-2; TRBD1 might be the D (6 bases). The V gene's germline CDR1 is SEHNR and CDR2 FQNEAQ (reference sequence). The CDR3 extends over 14 amino acids. Trimming removed 7 bases from V and 4 bases from J, with 16 bases in between. The CDR3 loop reads CASTHYGDIYGYTF. The CDR3 DNA follows: TGTGCCAGCACTCACTACGGGGACATCTATGGCTACACCTTC.

The rearrangement links TRBV11-2 to TRBJ1-2; 7 nucleotides line up with TRBD1. CDR3 length equals 17 residues. Germline assignment: CDR1 SGHAT and CDR2 FQNNGV. Losses at the gene ends were 2 bases for V and 0 bases for J; bases not matched to a gene: 9. The CDR3 DNA reads as TGTGCCAGCAGCTTATCCACAGGGGCCTTAGCTAACTATGGCTACACCTTC. It codes for CASSLSTGALANYGYTF.

V usage is TRBV3-1 (or the pseudogene TRBV3-2) and J usage is TRBJ1-2; weak D call: TRBD1 (5 bases). The length of the CDR3 is 15 residues. Per germline, CDR1 LGHDT and CDR2 YNNKEL (reference sequence). The V end was cut by 0 bases, the J end by 7 bases, with 15 bases between. As DNA, the CDR3 is TGTGCCAGCAGCCAAGATGTGGGGGGAGGAGGTGGCTACACCTTC. As protein: CASSQDVGGGGGYTF.

The gene calls are TRBV19 and TRBJ2-3, with 8 bases identical to TRBD2. The V gene's germline CDR1 is LNHDA and CDR2 SQIVND (reference sequence). The V gene end was trimmed by 3 bases and the J gene end by 4 bases; junction bases not matched to a gene: 6. This CDR3 has 15 residues. CDR3 sequence (DNA): TGTGCCAGTAGTATCGGCGGGGGGCGGGCAGATACGCAGTATTTT. Residues: CASSIGGGRADTQYF. Together with reference TRBV19 and TRBJ2-3, the CDR3 gives the full variable domain: DGGITQSPKYLFRKEGQNVTLSCEQNLNHDAMYWYRQDPGQGLRLIYYSQIVNDFQKGDIAEGYSVSREKKESFPLTVTSAQKNPTAFYLCASSIGGGRADTQYFGPGTRLTVL.

The chain is built from TRBV24-1 and TRBJ2-3; 9 bases match TRBD1. V shed 1 base, J shed 3 bases, and the junction held 4 bases outside the gene matches. This CDR3 region has 16 residues. Germline lookup yields CDR1 KGHDR and CDR2 SFDVKD. The CDR3 sequence: CATSDFLQGATDTQYF. The CDR3 DNA sequence: TGTGCCACCAGTGATTTTTTACAGGGGGCGACAGATACGCAGTATTTT.

The chain carries TRBV11-3 and TRBJ2-5, with TRBD2 matching over 8 bases. The CDR3 is 18 amino acids. V gave up 4 bases and J gave up 6 bases; unmatched junction bases: 19. The germline V gene encodes CDR1 SGHNT and CDR2 YENEEA. The CDR3 region is CASSSEPNGGGLVKTQYF. The CDR3 DNA reads as TGTGCCAGCAGCTCCGAACCTAACGGGGGGGGACTTGTGAAGACCCAGTACTTC.

CDR3 amino acids: CASSIRRGQMNTEAFF. The DNA for the CDR3 is TGTGCCAGTAGTATCCGGAGGGGGCAAATGAACACTGAAGCTTTCTTT. This rearrangement joins TRBV19 to TRBJ1-1, with 7 bases matching TRBD1. Germline-derived CDR1 and CDR2 are LNHDA and SQIVND (reference sequence). The CDR3 has 16 amino acids. Trimming at V came to 3 bases and at J to 0 bases, leaving 7 bases not matched to a gene.

This clone was found once. V usage is TRBV5-8 and J usage is TRBJ1-4; D not resolved. Germline loops: CDR1 SGHTS, CDR2 YDEGEE. This CDR3 region has 12 residues. V lost 5 bases and J 8 bases, leaving 10 bases between the germline ends. CDR3 nucleotide sequence: TGTGCCAGCAGACCTAAATCCGAAAAACTGTTTTTT. Residues: CASRPKSEKLFF.

The V and J genes are TRBV21-1 and TRBJ1-6. TRBV21-1 is termed a pseudogene. The CDR3 has 20 amino acids. The CDR3 region is CASSKIGLDGSRAYNSPLHF. The DNA of the CDR3 is TGTGCCAGCAGCAAAATAGGGTTAGACGGGTCGAGGGCCTATAATTCACCCCTCCACTTT.

The chain has TRBV12-5 and TRBJ2-1; the D is unclear. V was cut by 5 bases and J by 3 bases, with 2 bases left in between. There are 11 residues in the CDR3. Germline CDR1 and CDR2: LGHNT and FRNRAP. In nucleotides, the CDR3 is TGTGCTAGTGGTATCTACAATGAGCAGTTCTTC. Its protein is CASGIYNEQFF.

The chain recombines TRBV28 with TRBJ1-4; tentative D call: TRBD1 (6 bases). The germline V and J ends were trimmed by 5 bases and 2 bases, with 15 bases remaining between them. There are 16 residues in the CDR3. Germline CDR1 is MDHEN and CDR2 is SYDVKM. The CDR3 nucleotides are TGTGCCAGCAGTGCAGGGGAGGTGGCGACTAATGAAAAACTGTTTTTT. Protein sequence: CASSAGEVATNEKLFF.

The chain links TRBV5-1 to TRBJ2-1, with 9 bases matching TRBD2. There are 16 residues in the CDR3. V dropped 3 bases and J dropped 0; count of bases not matched to a gene: 4. Germline CDR1 and CDR2: SGHRS and YFSETQ. The CDR3 bases are TGCGCCAGCAGCTCCGGGACTAGCCCCTCCTACAATGAGCAGTTCTTC. Its translation: CASSSGTSPSYNEQFF.

The rearrangement links TRBV7-2 to TRBJ2-2; D tentatively reads TRBD1 or TRBD2 (6 bases each). CDR1 is SGHTA, CDR2 FQGNSA, per germline. Trimming shortened V by 5 bases and J by 7 bases, and 11 bases separated the two germline ends. The CDR3 has 13 amino acids. The CDR3: CASSGGPSGELFF. The CDR3 coding sequence is TGTGCCAGCAGCGGGGGGCCGAGCGGGGAGCTGTTTTTT.

V is TRBV3-1 (or the pseudogene TRBV3-2) and J is TRBJ1-2; 7 nucleotides match TRBD1. There are 16 residues in the CDR3. Germline assignment: CDR1 LGHDT and CDR2 YNNKEL (reference sequence). Trimming took 4 bases from V and 4 from J; bases not matched to a gene: 12. The CDR3 DNA sequence: TGTGCCAGCAGCCCCCCCAACAGGGGCTCCAGCTATGGCTACACCTTC. Amino acids: CASSPPNRGSSYGYTF.

The V call is TRBV7-2, the J call TRBJ2-1; the D is unclear. V was clipped by 0 bases and J by 6 bases, with 12 bases between them. The CDR3 spans 15 residues. Germline CDR1 SGHTA, CDR2 FQGNSA. The CDR3 protein is CASSLARFTGNEQFF. CDR3 nucleotide sequence: TGTGCCAGCAGCTTAGCAAGGTTCACGGGCAATGAGCAGTTCTTC.

The CDR3 DNA sequence: TGTGCCAGCAGTTACTCTTCCGTGAACACTGAAGCTTTCTTT. Translated: CASSYSSVNTEAFF. The chain recombines TRBV6-2 or TRBV6-3 with TRBJ1-1; D gene ambiguous. V lost 0 bases to trimming and J lost 0 bases, with 5 bases between them. The CDR3 extends over 14 amino acids. Germline CDR1 MNHEY, CDR2 SVGEGT.

The chain recombines TRBV10-3 with TRBJ2-5, with TRBD1 matching over 10 bases. CDR3 length: 15 residues. Germline-derived CDR1 and CDR2 are ENHRY and SYGVKD. The ends lost 6 bases at V and 3 bases at J; junction bases unmatched: 7. CDR3 region: CAIRRDRGGKETQYF. For the CDR3, the DNA is TGTGCCATCAGACGGGACAGGGGAGGGAAAGAGACCCAGTACTTC.

This clone appeared a single time. The chain is built from TRBV4-2 and TRBJ2-5; either TRBD1 or TRBD2 may supply D (7 bases each). Deletions cut 0 bases from V and 5 bases from J, with 16 bases between. Germline-derived CDR1 and CDR2 are LGHNA and YNFKEQ. The CDR3 has 16 residues. The CDR3 is CASSQERTRGPETQYF. Written as DNA, the CDR3 is TGTGCCAGCAGCCAAGAAAGGACTAGGGGGCCCGAGACCCAGTACTTC.

The chain uses TRBV19 and TRBJ2-1; D is perhaps TRBD2 (5 bases). CDR3 length: 15 residues. The germline CDR1 and CDR2 sequences are LNHDA and SQIVND (reference sequence). V was clipped by 5 bases and J by 0 bases, with 11 bases between them. CDR3 sequence reads: CASSRSRGSYNEQFF. In DNA form, the CDR3 reads TGTGCCAGTAGTCGCTCCCGGGGCTCCTACAATGAGCAGTTCTTC.

The V gene is TRBV7-8, the J gene TRBJ2-1, with D possibly TRBD2 on 6 matching bases. The CDR3 is 16 residues long. Deletions cut 2 bases from V and 1 base from J, with 12 bases between. The germline gives CDR1 SGHVS, CDR2 FQNEAQ. This chain's CDR3 is CASSLKGGWSYNEQFF. Here the CDR3 DNA reads TGTGCCAGCAGCTTAAAGGGAGGTTGGTCCTACAATGAGCAGTTCTTC.

This clone was seen a few times. The chain uses TRBV27 and TRBJ1-1; 8 positions match TRBD1. There are 13 residues in the CDR3. The trim removed 2 bases at V and 13 bases at J, leaving 9 bases unmatched. The V gene's germline CDR1 is MNHEY and CDR2 SMNVEV (reference sequence). CDR3 nucleotide sequence: TGTGCCAGCAGTTTAGACAGGGGCCCGAGGGTTTTCTTT. This sequence encodes CASSLDRGPRVFF.

The rearrangement links TRBV30 to TRBJ1-1; D not resolved. V lost 4 bases, J lost 5 bases, and 8 bases lay in between. Germline V gene lookup returns CDR1 GTSNPN and CDR2 SVGIG (reference sequence). The CDR3 loop spans 11 amino acids. The CDR3 reads CAWMQWTEAFF. The CDR3 coding sequence is TGTGCCTGGATGCAATGGACTGAAGCTTTCTTT.

V usage is TRBV2 and J usage is TRBJ2-2, with D unclear. The V end was cut by 6 bases, the J end by 6 bases, with 20 bases between. In germline, CDR1 is SNHLY, CDR2 FYNNEI. CDR3 size: 16 residues. CDR3 in amino acids: CASRLVSSFRAGELFF. CDR3 nucleotides: TGTGCCAGCAGGCTCGTATCTAGTTTTAGGGCCGGGGAGCTGTTTTTT.

This rearrangement joins TRBV6-6 to TRBJ2-3; D is uncertain. CDR3 length: 16 amino acids. Germline lookup yields CDR1 MNHNY and CDR2 SVGAGI (reference sequence). V was clipped by 0 bases and J by 3 bases, with 13 bases between them. Written as DNA, the CDR3 is TGTGCCAGCAGTTACTCCTGGGGTGGCAATACAGATACGCAGTATTTT. Amino acid sequence: CASSYSWGGNTDTQYF.

This clone has more than one count but fewer than ten. CDR3 residues: CASSLARVAFDEQFF. The DNA for the CDR3 is TGTGCCAGCAGCTTAGCTCGAGTAGCGTTCGATGAGCAGTTCTTC. The genes are TRBV7-6 and TRBJ2-1, with D maybe TRBD2 (5 bases). The CDR3 has 15 residues. The germline CDR1 and CDR2 sequences are SGHVS and FNYEAQ. V was clipped by 0 bases and J by 8 bases, with 14 bases between them.

The J gene is TRBJ2-1, the V gene TRBV7-2; 11 positions agree with TRBD2. This CDR3 is built from 16 residues. V shed 5 bases and J 5 bases; nucleotides not matched to a gene: 8. Germline lookup yields CDR1 SGHTA and CDR2 FQGNSA. CDR3 protein: CASSPQGLAGHNEQFF. The DNA of the CDR3 is TGTGCCAGCAGCCCACAAGGACTAGCGGGTCACAATGAGCAGTTCTTC.

The chain has TRBV28 and TRBJ1-2; D gene unclear. Germline-derived CDR1 and CDR2 are MDHEN and SYDVKM. CDR3 length equals 12 residues. V dropped 8 bases and J dropped 5 bases, with 12 bases sitting between them. The CDR3 DNA follows: TGTGCCAGCGCCTCGGGGAGATATGGCTACACCTTC. Amino acids: CASASGRYGYTF.

The V and J genes are TRBV9 and TRBJ1-6, with TRBD1 as a possible D gene (5 bases). The germline V and J ends were trimmed by 7 bases and 7 bases, with 15 bases remaining between them. Per the germline V gene, CDR1 is SGDLS and CDR2 is YYNGEE. The CDR3 loop spans 14 amino acids. CDR3 amino acids: CASGPDIGNSPLHF. As DNA, the CDR3 is TGTGCCAGCGGACCGGACATTGGGAATTCACCCCTCCACTTT.